This T cell receptor beta chain was sequenced in a study of blood T cell repertoires in COVID-19. On the study more broadly: The United States, Italy and Spain were the sources of the acute and convalescent COVID-19 samples.

The assay was immunoSEQ multiplex PCR, and TCRdb's table has in-frame clones only and misses some. The table has approximately 150,000 clones, 88% seen once. Trimming pared 2 bases from V and 4 bases from J, leaving 8 bases between. Germline V lookup: CDR1 SGHRS, CDR2 YFSETQ. The CDR3 is made up of 13 amino acids. This TCR was recovered from a human donor in a cohort sampled during active COVID-19. The rearrangement joins TRBV5-1 to TRBJ2-3, with D possibly TRBD2 on 6 matching bases. Material for sequencing was peripheral blood. Written as DNA, the CDR3 is TGCGCCAGCAGCTTTTCTAGCGCAGATACGCAGTATTTT. Residues: CASSFSSADTQYF.